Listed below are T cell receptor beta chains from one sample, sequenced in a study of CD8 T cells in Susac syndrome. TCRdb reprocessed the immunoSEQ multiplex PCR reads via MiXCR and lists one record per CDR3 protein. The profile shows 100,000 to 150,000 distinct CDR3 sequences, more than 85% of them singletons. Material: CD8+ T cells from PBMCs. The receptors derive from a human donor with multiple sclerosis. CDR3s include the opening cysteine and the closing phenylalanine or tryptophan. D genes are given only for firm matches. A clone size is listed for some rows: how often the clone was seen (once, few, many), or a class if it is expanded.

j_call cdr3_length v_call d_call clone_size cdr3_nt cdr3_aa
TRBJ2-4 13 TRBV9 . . TGTGCCAGCAACGGGGACGGGAAAAACATTCAGTACTTC CASNGDGKNIQYF
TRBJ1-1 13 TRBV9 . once TGTGCCAGCAGCGTAGTCGGTGGGAGTTTAGCTTTCTTT CASSVVGGSLAFF
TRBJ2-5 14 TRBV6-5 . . TGTGCCAGCAGTTACTCGGCGTCCCAAGAGACCCAGTACTTC CASSYSASQETQYF
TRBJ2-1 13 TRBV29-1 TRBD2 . TGCAGCGGCGGGGGGGGCTCCTACAATGAGCAGTTCTTC CSGGGGSYNEQFF
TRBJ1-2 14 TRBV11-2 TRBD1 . TGTGCCAGCAGCTGGGGACAGGGAAGTTATGGCTACACCTTC CASSWGQGSYGYTF
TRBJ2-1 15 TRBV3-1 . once TGTGCCAGCAGCCAGACGGACCGCGGGTACAATGAGCAGTTCTTC CASSQTDRGYNEQFF
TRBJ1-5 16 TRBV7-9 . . TGTGCCAGCAGCCCTCTAACAGGGAATCCCAATCAGCCCCAGCATTTT CASSPLTGNPNQPQHF
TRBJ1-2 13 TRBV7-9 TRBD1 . TGTGCCAGCAGCGCAGACAGGGGGCGAGGCTACACCTTC CASSADRGRGYTF
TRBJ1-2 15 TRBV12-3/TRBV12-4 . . TGTGCCAGCAGTTTAACGGGAAGACCGACCTATGGCTACACCTTC CASSLTGRPTYGYTF
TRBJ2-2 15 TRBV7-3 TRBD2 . TGTGCCAGCAGCTTATCCGGGGGGGACACCGGGGAGCTGTTTTTT CASSLSGGDTGELFF
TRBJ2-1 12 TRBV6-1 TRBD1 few TGTGCCAGCAGGACAGGGGGCGATGAGCAGTTCTTC CASRTGGDEQFF
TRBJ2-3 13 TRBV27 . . TGTGCCAGCAGTTGGGGTGGTGCAGATACGCAGTATTTT CASSWGGADTQYF
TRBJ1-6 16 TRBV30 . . TGTGCCTGGAACCCCCCCTCTGGTTTCTATAATTCACCCCTCCACTTT CAWNPPSGFYNSPLHF
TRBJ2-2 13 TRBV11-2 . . TGTGCCAGCAGACAGGCGAACACCGGGGAGCTGTTTTTT CASRQANTGELFF
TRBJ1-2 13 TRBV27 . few TGTGCCAGCAGTGGTCAGGGTCCCTATGGCTACACCTTC CASSGQGPYGYTF
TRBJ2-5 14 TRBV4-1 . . TGCGCCAGCAGCCAAGGGGGGGCCGGGGAGACCCAGTACTTC CASSQGGAGETQYF
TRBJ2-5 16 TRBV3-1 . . TGTGCCAGCAGCCAAGAGGTCGCAAACGGAGGGGAGACCCAGTACTTC CASSQEVANGGETQYF
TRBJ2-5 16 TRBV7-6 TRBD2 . TGTGCCAGCAGCACCCGAGTAGCGGGAGGTGGTGTGACCCAGTACTTC CASSTRVAGGGVTQYF
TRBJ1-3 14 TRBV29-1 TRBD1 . TGCAGCGTTTGGGGACAGGGCGCTGGAAACACCATATATTTT CSVWGQGAGNTIYF
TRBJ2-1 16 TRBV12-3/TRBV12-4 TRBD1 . TGTGCCAGCAGCCCCCCGGGACAGGGAGGTAAAAATGAGCAGTTCTTC CASSPPGQGGKNEQFF
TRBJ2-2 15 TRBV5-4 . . TGTGCCAGCAGCCAATGGATCTGGGGCACCGGGGAGCTGTTTTTT CASSQWIWGTGELFF
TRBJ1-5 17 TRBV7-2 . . TGTGCCAGCAGCTTAAGTGGGTGGGGGGATAGCAATCAGCCCCAGCATTTT CASSLSGWGDSNQPQHF
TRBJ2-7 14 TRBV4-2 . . TGTGCCAGCAGCCCCAGGGGACCCTATTACGAGCAGTACTTC CASSPRGPYYEQYF
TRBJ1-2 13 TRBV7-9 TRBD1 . TGTGCCAGCAGCTTCCAGGGGGACTATGGCTACACCTTC CASSFQGDYGYTF
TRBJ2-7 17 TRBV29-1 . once TGCAGCGTTGTAGGGCCAGGGGACAATTCACTTACCTACGAGCAGTACTTC CSVVGPGDNSLTYEQYF
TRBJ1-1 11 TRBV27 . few TGTGCCAGCAGCAGGGGCCTTGAAGCTTTCTTT CASSRGLEAFF
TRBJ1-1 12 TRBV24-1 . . TGTGCCACCAGTGAAACCGACGGGGAAGCTTTCTTT CATSETDGEAFF
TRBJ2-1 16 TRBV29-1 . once TGCAGCGGCCAAGGAGACCTTTCTCGGGCCTACAATGAGCAGTTCTTC CSGQGDLSRAYNEQFF
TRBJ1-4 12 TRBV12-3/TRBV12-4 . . TGTGCCAGCGGCCCCCATAATGAAAAACTGTTTTTT CASGPHNEKLFF
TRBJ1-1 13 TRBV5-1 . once TGCGCCAGCAGCTTGAGGTATTTGACTGAAGCTTTCTTT CASSLRYLTEAFF
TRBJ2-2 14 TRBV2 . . TGTGCCAGCAGTGATTCTTGGGCTAACGGGGAGCTGTTTTTT CASSDSWANGELFF
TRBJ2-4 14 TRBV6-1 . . TGTGCCAGCAGTGAACTAGGGGGCAAAAACATTCAGTACTTC CASSELGGKNIQYF
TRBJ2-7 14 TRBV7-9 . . TGTGCCAGCAGCTTAGCGGGGGACCAATACGAGCAGTACTTC CASSLAGDQYEQYF
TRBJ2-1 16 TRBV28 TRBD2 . TGTGCCAGCAGTAAGACCAAGCGGGAACTTTTCAATGAGCAGTTCTTC CASSKTKRELFNEQFF
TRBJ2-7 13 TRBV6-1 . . TGTGCCAGCAGTGTGGGGGCTCCCTACGAGCAGTACTTC CASSVGAPYEQYF
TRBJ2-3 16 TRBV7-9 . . TGTGCCAGCAGCTTAGTGTTGGGGGCGCAAACAGATACGCAGTATTTT CASSLVLGAQTDTQYF
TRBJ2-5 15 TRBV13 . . TGTGCCAGCAGCTGGAGGGGGGGCCCCGGAAGAGACCAGTACTTC CASSWRGGPGRDQYF
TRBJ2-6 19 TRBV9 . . TGTGCCAGCAGCGCGTGGGGCAGGGAGAGGTTCTCTGGGGCCAACGTCCTGACTTTC CASSAWGRERFSGANVLTF
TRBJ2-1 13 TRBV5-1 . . TGCGCCAGCTTCATCTCTAGGAGAAATGAGCAGTTCTTC CASFISRRNEQFF
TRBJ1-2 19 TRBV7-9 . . TGTGCCAGCAGCTTAGCGGGGTCAGGGGCCGAACTACCTAACTATGGCTACACCTTC CASSLAGSGAELPNYGYTF
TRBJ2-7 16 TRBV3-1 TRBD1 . TGTGCCAGCAGCTTCAGAACCAGGGGGACGGCCTACGAGCAGTACTTC CASSFRTRGTAYEQYF
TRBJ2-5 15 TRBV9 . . TGTGCCAGCAGCGTAGGGGCTAGCAGGCAAGAGACCCAGTACTTC CASSVGASRQETQYF
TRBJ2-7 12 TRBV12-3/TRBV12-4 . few TGTGCCAGCAGTTCCAGCGGAACTGAGCAGTACTTC CASSSSGTEQYF